This TCR beta chain was observed in a study of regulatory T cells in long-lasting Graves disease. Time point described: persistent/refractory GD, antithyroid drugs over 5 years with positive TRAb. TCR sequences were obtained from RNA taken from PBMCs. American Thyroid Association guidelines defined how Graves' disease was diagnosed. The ends lost 5 bases at V and 0 bases at J; junction bases unmatched: 3. Germline loops: CDR1 DFQATT, CDR2 SNEGSKA (reference sequence). The CDR3 totals 13 residues. With regard to this clonotype: Its specificity is unknown.

Overall study findings and caveats: Preferential use of TRBV28, TRBJ1-2 and TRBJ2-5 was seen in persistent disease.

Building the TCR beta libraries relied on iRepertoire HTBI primers, and CDR3 regions underwent Arm-PCR. Authors' processing steps: Throughout the samples, researchers identified some 57 TRBV and roughly 14 TRBJ segments. TCRdb reanalysed the multiplex PCR reads using MiXCR and keeps one entry per CDR3 protein. The V and J calls here are based on TCRdb, not the publication. The table includes hundreds of thousands of distinct CDR3 sequences, 25% to 35% detected once. This TCR was recovered from a female donor with Graves disease. The V call is TRBV20-1, the J call TRBJ2-7, with 8 positions matching TRBD2. Sequences were derived from peripheral blood mononuclear cells (PBMCs), sampled when the disease was refractory, from a patient treated with antithyroid drugs. CDR3 in amino acids: CSAPSGSSYEQYF. DNA of the CDR3: TGCAGTGCTCCGAGCGGGAGCTCCTACGAGCAGTACTTC.